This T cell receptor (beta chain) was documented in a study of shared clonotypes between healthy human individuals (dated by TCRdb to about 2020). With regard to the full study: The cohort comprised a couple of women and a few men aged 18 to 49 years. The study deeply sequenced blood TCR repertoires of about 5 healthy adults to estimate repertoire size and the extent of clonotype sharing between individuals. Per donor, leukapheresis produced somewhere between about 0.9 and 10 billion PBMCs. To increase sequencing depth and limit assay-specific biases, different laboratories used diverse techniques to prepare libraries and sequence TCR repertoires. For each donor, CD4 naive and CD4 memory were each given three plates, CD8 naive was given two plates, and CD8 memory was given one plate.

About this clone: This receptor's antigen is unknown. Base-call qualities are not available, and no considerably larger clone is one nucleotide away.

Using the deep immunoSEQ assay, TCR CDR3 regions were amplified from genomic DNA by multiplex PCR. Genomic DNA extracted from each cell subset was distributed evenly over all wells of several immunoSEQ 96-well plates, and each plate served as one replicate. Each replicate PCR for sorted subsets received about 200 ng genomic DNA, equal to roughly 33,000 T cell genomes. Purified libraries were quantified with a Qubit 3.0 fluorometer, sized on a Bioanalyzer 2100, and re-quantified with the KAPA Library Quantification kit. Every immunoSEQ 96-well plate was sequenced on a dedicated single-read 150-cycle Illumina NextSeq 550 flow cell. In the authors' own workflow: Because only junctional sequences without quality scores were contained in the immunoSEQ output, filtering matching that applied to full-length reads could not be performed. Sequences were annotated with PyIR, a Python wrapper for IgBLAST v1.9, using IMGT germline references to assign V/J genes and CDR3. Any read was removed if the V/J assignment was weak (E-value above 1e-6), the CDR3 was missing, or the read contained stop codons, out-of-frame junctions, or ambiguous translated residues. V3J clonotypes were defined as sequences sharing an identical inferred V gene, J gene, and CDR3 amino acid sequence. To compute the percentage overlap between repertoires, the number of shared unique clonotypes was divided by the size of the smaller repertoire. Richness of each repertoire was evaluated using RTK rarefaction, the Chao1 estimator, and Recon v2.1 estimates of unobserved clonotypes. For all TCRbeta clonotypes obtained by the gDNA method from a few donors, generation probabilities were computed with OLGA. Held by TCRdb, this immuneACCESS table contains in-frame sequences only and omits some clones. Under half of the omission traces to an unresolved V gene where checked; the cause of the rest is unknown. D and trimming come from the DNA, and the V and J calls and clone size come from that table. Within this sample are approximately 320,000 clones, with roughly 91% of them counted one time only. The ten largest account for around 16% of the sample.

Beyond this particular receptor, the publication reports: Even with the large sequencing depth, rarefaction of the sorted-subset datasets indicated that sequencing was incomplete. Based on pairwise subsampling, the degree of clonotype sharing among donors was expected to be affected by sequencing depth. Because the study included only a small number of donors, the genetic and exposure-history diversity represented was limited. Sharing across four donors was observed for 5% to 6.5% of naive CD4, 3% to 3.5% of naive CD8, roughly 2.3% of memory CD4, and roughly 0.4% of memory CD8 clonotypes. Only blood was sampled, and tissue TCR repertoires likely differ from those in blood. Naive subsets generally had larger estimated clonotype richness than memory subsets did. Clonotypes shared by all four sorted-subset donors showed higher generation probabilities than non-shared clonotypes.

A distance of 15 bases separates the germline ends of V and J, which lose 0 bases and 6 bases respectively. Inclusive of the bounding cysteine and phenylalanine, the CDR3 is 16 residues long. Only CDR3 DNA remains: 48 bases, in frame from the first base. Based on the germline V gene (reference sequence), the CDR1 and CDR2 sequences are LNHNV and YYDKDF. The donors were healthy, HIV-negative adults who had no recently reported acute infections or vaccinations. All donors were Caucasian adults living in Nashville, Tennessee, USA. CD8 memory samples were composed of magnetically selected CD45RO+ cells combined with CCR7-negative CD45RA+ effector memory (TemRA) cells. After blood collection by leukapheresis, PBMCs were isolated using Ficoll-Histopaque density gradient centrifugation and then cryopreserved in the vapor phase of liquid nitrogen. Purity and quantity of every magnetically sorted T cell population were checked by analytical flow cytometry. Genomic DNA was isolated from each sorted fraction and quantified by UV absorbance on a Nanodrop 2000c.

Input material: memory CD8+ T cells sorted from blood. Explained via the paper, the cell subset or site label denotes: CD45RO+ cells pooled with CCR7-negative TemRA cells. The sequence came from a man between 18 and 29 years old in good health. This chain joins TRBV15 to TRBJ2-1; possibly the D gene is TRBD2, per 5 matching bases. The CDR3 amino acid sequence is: CATSRDHPGVGNEQFF. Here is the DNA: TGTGCCACCAGCAGAGATCATCCCGGGGTGGGCAATGAGCAGTTCTTC.